A selection of T cell receptor beta chains follows, all from one sample in a study of blood T cell repertoires in COVID-19. Clones were read by immunoSEQ multiplex PCR, and TCRdb kept only the in-frame ones, dropping some. Among a few hundred thousand clones listed, around 90% were seen once. The specimen was peripheral blood. The origin of the receptors is a woman aged 60-75 years with COVID-19, enrolled during active disease. Both conserved end residues are part of each CDR3. A D gene is named only where the DNA matches it firmly. Clone size, where shown, is once, few, many, or a class for clones that have expanded.

clone size | J gene | V gene | D gene | CDR3 protein | CDR3 DNA
. | TRBJ2-1 | TRBV7-3 | TRBD1 | CASSQRTGPLHNEQFF | TGTGCCAGCAGCCAGCGGACAGGGCCTCTACACAATGAGCAGTTCTTC
. | TRBJ1-3 | TRBV9 | . | CASSVDPTSLSGNTIYF | TGTGCCAGCAGCGTAGATCCGACTAGTCTCTCTGGAAACACCATATATTTT
. | TRBJ1-2 | TRBV27 | . | CASSWQGPPSNYGYTF | TGTGCCAGCAGTTGGCAGGGCCCGCCATCTAACTATGGCTACACCTTC
. | TRBJ1-2 | TRBV12-3/TRBV12-4 | TRBD1 | CASSRGGPGGYTF | TGTGCCAGCAGCCGAGGGGGCCCCGGTGGCTACACCTTC
. | TRBJ2-4 | TRBV7-9 | TRBD1 | CASSLPTGVKNIQYF | TGTGCCAGCAGTCTCCCAACAGGGGTCAAAAACATTCAGTACTTC
. | TRBJ2-5 | TRBV4-1 | . | CASSPRDKEETQYF | TGCGCCAGCAGCCCCCGGGACAAAGAAGAGACCCAGTACTTC
. | TRBJ2-7 | TRBV5-4 | . | CASSLSLGASNGEQYF | TGTGCCAGCAGCCTGTCATTGGGGGCCTCAAACGGCGAGCAGTACTTC
. | TRBJ2-3 | TRBV19 | . | CASSYLDTQYF | TGTGCCAGTAGTTATCTAGATACGCAGTATTTT
. | TRBJ1-2 | TRBV28 | TRBD1 | CASTSPGQGPLYTF | TGTGCCAGCACTTCACCGGGACAGGGACCTCTCTACACCTTC
. | TRBJ2-1 | TRBV28 | . | CASSLVLSFYNEQFF | TGTGCCAGCAGTTTAGTTCTTAGTTTCTACAATGAGCAGTTCTTC
. | TRBJ2-2 | TRBV14 | . | CASSRNRAGELFF | TGTGCCAGCAGCCGCAACAGGGCCGGGGAGCTGTTTTTT
. | TRBJ2-3 | TRBV7-9 | . | CASRPTSLTTDTQYF | TGTGCCAGCAGGCCGACTAGTTTGACAACAGATACGCAGTATTTT
few | TRBJ1-1 | TRBV11-3 | TRBD1 | CASSPGAGRGQGAPEAFF | TGTGCCAGCAGCCCAGGTGCAGGCAGGGGACAGGGGGCCCCTGAAGCTTTCTTT
. | TRBJ2-1 | TRBV6-5 | TRBD2 | CASSSSGSYNEQFF | TGTGCCAGCAGTTCTAGCGGGAGCTACAATGAGCAGTTCTTC
. | TRBJ2-6 | TRBV2 | TRBD2 | CASRGVAGAGANVLTF | TGTGCCTCCCGGGGAGTAGCGGGAGCTGGGGCCAACGTCCTGACTTTC
once | TRBJ2-5 | TRBV11-2 | TRBD2 | CASSLMGLAGQETQYF | TGTGCCAGCAGCTTAATGGGACTAGCGGGACAAGAGACCCAGTACTTC
once | TRBJ2-2 | TRBV28 | TRBD2 | CASITWGGTGELFF | TGTGCCAGCATAACATGGGGGGGAACCGGGGAGCTGTTTTTT
once | TRBJ2-5 | TRBV19 | . | CASSIVAGEETQYF | TGTGCCAGTAGTATAGTAGCAGGGGAAGAGACCCAGTACTTC
. | TRBJ2-1 | TRBV24-1 | TRBD2 | CATSAPGLAGGNEQFF | TGTGCCACCAGTGCCCCGGGACTAGCGGGAGGCAATGAGCAGTTCTTC
. | TRBJ1-2 | TRBV24-1 | TRBD1 | CATSDRQGPNYGYTF | TGTGCCACCAGTGACCGACAGGGGCCCAACTATGGCTACACCTTC
. | TRBJ2-3 | TRBV5-1 | TRBD1 | CASSLGQGSDTQYF | TGCGCCAGCAGCTTGGGACAGGGTTCAGATACGCAGTATTTT
. | TRBJ2-3 | TRBV3-1/TRBV3-2 | TRBD2 | CASSQATLAGGPLDTQYF | TGTGCCAGCAGCCAAGCGACACTAGCGGGAGGGCCCTTAGATACGCAGTATTTT
. | TRBJ2-7 | TRBV7-8 | TRBD2 | CASSLFGGGPYEQYF | TGTGCCAGCAGCCTATTCGGGGGGGGGCCCTACGAGCAGTACTTC
. | TRBJ2-7 | TRBV6-5 | . | CASSLLGGEQYF | TGTGCCAGCAGTTTACTAGGCGGCGAGCAGTACTTC
. | TRBJ2-7 | TRBV18 | . | CASSNPGSSYEQYF | TGTGCCAGCTCCAACCCCGGTAGCAGCTACGAGCAGTACTTC
. | TRBJ2-1 | TRBV7-8 | TRBD2 | CASTFRDYNSPSQNEQFF | TGTGCCAGCACGTTCCGGGACTATAACAGCCCCTCTCAGAATGAGCAGTTCTTC
. | TRBJ2-1 | TRBV5-1 | TRBD2 | CASSTGLAGGDEQFF | TGCGCCAGCAGCACGGGACTAGCGGGAGGCGATGAGCAGTTCTTC
. | TRBJ2-2 | TRBV5-1 | . | CASSSNGADTGELFF | TGCGCCAGCAGCTCTAATGGGGCAGACACCGGGGAGCTGTTTTTT
. | TRBJ1-2 | TRBV19 | TRBD1 | CASSMDRDHGYTF | TGTGCCAGTAGCATGGACAGGGATCATGGCTACACCTTC
. | TRBJ2-3 | TRBV5-1 | TRBD2 | CASRGEGDTQYF | TGCGCCAGCAGAGGGGAGGGAGATACGCAGTATTTT
. | TRBJ1-5 | TRBV18 | TRBD1 | CASSPGTGGTSVPQHF | TGTGCCAGCTCACCCGGGACAGGGGGCACGTCGGTGCCCCAGCATTTT
. | TRBJ1-1 | TRBV9 | . | CASSVAGVNTEAFF | TGTGCCAGCAGCGTAGCAGGGGTGAACACTGAAGCTTTCTTT
. | TRBJ1-2 | TRBV19 | . | CASSQTWGEGHGYTF | TGTGCCAGTAGTCAAACCTGGGGGGAAGGGCATGGCTACACCTTC
. | TRBJ2-7 | TRBV18 | TRBD2 | CASSPQASGSGEQYF | TGTGCCAGCTCACCACAGGCTAGCGGGAGTGGCGAGCAGTACTTC
. | TRBJ2-7 | TRBV6-5 | TRBD2 | CASIPSGSYEQYF | TGTGCCAGCATTCCTAGCGGGAGCTACGAGCAGTACTTC
. | TRBJ2-1 | TRBV2 | TRBD2 | CASRPLAGSGDEQFF | TGTGCCAGCAGACCCTTAGCGGGAAGCGGCGATGAGCAGTTCTTC
. | TRBJ1-5 | TRBV21-1 | . | CASRRQGALQPQHF | TGTGCCAGCAGGAGACAGGGGGCCCTTCAGCCCCAGCATTTT
. | TRBJ2-1 | TRBV24-1 | . | CATSDPILPAKQFF | TGTGCCACCAGTGACCCGATTCTACCCGCTAAGCAGTTCTTC
. | TRBJ1-5 | TRBV28 | TRBD1 | CASSWGGRGHQPQHF | TGTGCCAGCAGTTGGGGAGGCAGGGGGCATCAGCCCCAGCATTTT
. | TRBJ1-2 | TRBV5-1 | . | CASSVTSRGPEGYTF | TGCGCCAGCAGTGTGACATCTAGGGGCCCCGAGGGCTACACCTTC
once | TRBJ2-5 | TRBV5-6 | TRBD1 | CASSSQGFGETQYF | TGTGCCAGCAGCTCACAGGGGTTTGGAGAGACCCAGTACTTC
. | TRBJ2-2 | TRBV7-9 | . | CASSSVGELFF | TGTGCCAGCAGCTCCGTCGGGGAGCTGTTTTTT
once | TRBJ2-5 | TRBV29-1 | . | CSVVSGLPGETQYF | TGCAGCGTTGTATCAGGGTTGCCGGGAGAGACCCAGTACTTC
. | TRBJ2-7 | TRBV24-1 | TRBD1 | CATSDSTDRVYEQYF | TGTGCCACCAGTGATTCGACGGACAGGGTTTACGAGCAGTACTTC
. | TRBJ2-7 | TRBV29-1 | . | CSCRGAISEQYF | TGCAGCTGTCGGGGGGCTATCAGCGAGCAGTACTTC